Presented here are 21 T cell receptor beta chains from one specimen sequenced in a study of CD8+CD57+ T cells in acquired aplastic anemia. Template material for TCR beta VDJ and CDR3 profiling consisted of genomic DNA. Each CDR3 protein is one row after TCRdb ran MiXCR on the reads. The table lists some 200,000 distinct CDR3 sequences, roughly 35% of them singletons. Sample: sorted CD4+, CD8+, or CD8+CD57+ T cells (not recorded which) from PBMCs. The receptors were gathered from a human donor in good health, serving as a control.

Regarding this clonotype: A much larger clone lies one base from this, so it may be a read error. The CDR3 end shows no conserved phenylalanine or tryptophan, and so a read error is likely. This chain uses TRBV19 with TRBJ1-1; 9 bases line up with TRBD1. The V segment lost 9 bases and the J segment 7 bases; nucleotides outside the gene matches: 9. CDR1 is LNHDA, CDR2 SQIVND, per germline (reference sequence). CDR3 length: 13 residues. In DNA, the CDR3 is TGTGCCAGCCAAAGGACAGGGGTAGTTGAAGCTTTCCTT. Its protein is CASQRTGVVEAFL.

The rearrangement joins TRBV20-1 to TRBJ2-7, with D perhaps TRBD1 or TRBD2 (5 bases each). The CDR3 is 10 amino acids. CDR1 is DFQATT and CDR2 is SNEGSKA in the germline V gene (reference sequence). Trimming removed 5 bases at V and 6 bases at J, with 8 bases between. In DNA, the CDR3 is TGCAGTGCTGGGGGTCGCGAGCAGTACTTC. Its translation is CSAGGREQYF.

This clonotype was seen many times. V is TRBV20-1 and J is TRBJ2-1; 8 bases match TRBD2. The CDR3 has 15 residues. Trimming took 6 bases from V and 6 from J; bases not matched to a gene: 13. CDR1 is DFQATT and CDR2 is SNEGSKA in the germline V gene (reference sequence). The CDR3 spells CSARTPGLGPNEQFF. The CDR3 nucleotides are TGCAGTGCCCGAACTCCGGGACTAGGTCCCAATGAGCAGTTCTTC.

As regards this clonotype: The limits of the CDR3 on the DNA are not certain, so only TCRdb's listed CDR3 is given. V is TRBV15 and J is TRBJ1-3; no check of the table's D call, TRBD1, against the DNA was made. CDR1 is LNHNV, CDR2 YYDKDF, per germline (reference sequence). The CDR3 is made up of 16 amino acids, end residues included. CDR3 region: CATTCASRGSGNTIYF.

In its sample, this clonotype was seen many times. The CDR3 nucleotides are TGTGCCAGTAGTATGTGGGCCCCTGGTATGAACACTGAAGCTTTCTTT. Protein: CASSMWAPGMNTEAFF. This chain joins TRBV19 and TRBJ1-1; no firm D call. The CDR3 extends over 16 amino acids. Trimming cost V 3 bases and J 0 bases, with 14 bases left between them. Germline CDR1 LNHDA, CDR2 SQIVND (reference sequence). The full variable domain, rest sourced from reference TRBV19 and TRBJ1-1, is DGGITQSPKYLFRKEGQNVTLSCEQNLNHDAMYWYRQDPGQGLRLIYYSQIVNDFQKGDIAEGYSVSREKKESFPLTVTSAQKNPTAFYLCASSMWAPGMNTEAFFGQGTRLTVV.

There are many counts of this clonotype. The chain employs TRBV5-1 and TRBJ1-3, with TRBD1 as a possible D gene (6 bases). The CDR3 sequence is 16 residues long. Germline CDR1 SGHRS, CDR2 YFSETQ. V was trimmed by 2 bases and J by 2 bases, leaving 14 bases between them. CDR3: CASSFTQGIPGNTIYF. In DNA form, the CDR3 reads TGCGCCAGCAGCTTTACGCAGGGGATACCTGGAAACACCATATATTTT.

This clonotype was counted only a few times. This chain joins TRBV9 and TRBJ2-1; TRBD1 aligns across 7 bases. The V gene end was trimmed by 3 bases and the J gene end by 7 bases; junction bases not matched to a gene: 7. Germline loops: CDR1 SGDLS, CDR2 YYNGEE. This CDR3 comprises 14 residues. The CDR3 sequence is CASSETGLGNEQFF. The CDR3 DNA reads as TGTGCCAGCAGCGAGACAGGGCTCGGTAATGAGCAGTTCTTC.

V usage is TRBV19 and J usage is TRBJ2-7, with no clear D. CDR3 length equals 13 residues. CDR1 and CDR2 from the germline V gene are LNHDA and SQIVND (reference sequence). V dropped 5 bases and J dropped 7 bases, with 15 bases sitting between them. The CDR3 sequence: CASSPGPWEEQYF. For the CDR3, the DNA is TGTGCCAGTAGTCCCGGCCCGTGGGAAGAGCAGTACTTC.

Note on this clonotype: A clone one base away is much larger, so this may be a read error. V and J are TRBV2 and TRBJ1-2; D might be TRBD1 (5 bases). The germline V and J ends were trimmed by 3 bases and 5 bases, with 16 bases remaining between them. The germline V gene encodes CDR1 SNHLY and CDR2 FYNNEI. The CDR3 loop spans 15 amino acids. CDR3 region: CASSEGEGRGYGYTF. The CDR3 DNA reads TGTGCCAGCAGTGAGGGGGAGGGGCGCGGGTATGGCTACACCTTC. The whole variable domain, remainder taken from reference TRBV2 and TRBJ1-2, is EPEVTQTPSHQVTQMGQEVILRCVPISNHLYFYWYRQILGQKVEFLVSFYNNEISEKSEIFDDQFSVERPDGSNFTLKIRSTKLEDSAMYFCASSEGEGRGYGYTFGSGTRLTVV.

At least ten counts were recorded for this clonotype. The rearrangement links TRBV10-3 to TRBJ2-7; TRBD1 aligns across 8 bases. Germline V CDR1 and CDR2: ENHRY, SYGVKD. The CDR3 consists of 13 residues. Trimming removed 4 bases from V and 1 base from J; junction bases left unmatched: 0. DNA for the CDR3: TGTGCCATCAGTGGACAGGGGTCCTACGAGCAGTACTTC. It is translated as CAISGQGSYEQYF.

This clonotype appeared many times. The chain employs TRBV19 and TRBJ2-1; D might be TRBD1 or TRBD2, each matching 5 bases. The CDR3 is 14 amino acids. V shed 3 bases and J shed 9 bases, with 15 bases lying between them. Germline V gives CDR1 LNHDA, CDR2 SQIVND (reference sequence). CDR3 nucleotide sequence: TGTGCCAGTAGTATCGGGGCCAGGGTCGGTGAGCAGTTCTTC. Translating it yields CASSIGARVGEQFF.

V is TRBV2 and J is TRBJ2-7; 8 bases agree with TRBD1. The germline V gene has CDR1 SNHLY and CDR2 FYNNEI. The CDR3 spans 14 residues. The V and J ends lost 4 bases and 6 bases, in that order; junction bases with no gene match: 8. The CDR3 loop is CASSAGQGRAEQYF. CDR3 coding DNA: TGTGCCAGCAGTGCCGGACAGGGAAGGGCCGAGCAGTACTTC.

For the CDR3, the DNA is TGTGCCAGCAGCTTAGATTCGGCGGGTACGAACACCGGGGAGCTGTTTTTT. Its translation is CASSLDSAGTNTGELFF. The rearrangement links TRBV11-2 to TRBJ2-2, with TRBD2 as a possible D gene (5 bases). Per the germline V gene, CDR1 is SGHAT and CDR2 is FQNNGV. V lost 0 bases and J 0 bases, leaving 11 bases between the germline ends. The CDR3 contains 17 residues. Full variable domain (missing parts from reference TRBV11-2 and TRBJ2-2): EAGVAQSPRYKIIEKRQSVAFWCNPISGHATLYWYQQILGQGPKLLIQFQNNGVVDDSQLPKDRFSAERLKGVDSTLKIQPAKLEDSAVYLCASSLDSAGTNTGELFFGEGSRLTVL.

This clonotype showed up just once. The chain uses TRBV6-1 and TRBJ2-7; 8 nucleotides align to TRBD1. With V trimmed by 1 base and J by 3 bases, 5 bases remained unmatched. The CDR3 spans 15 residues. CDR1 MNHNS and CDR2 SASEGT come from the germline V gene. For the CDR3, the DNA is TGTGCCAGCAGTGAAGGGGGGACAGGACACTACGAGCAGTACTTC. It specifies CASSEGGTGHYEQYF.

This chain links TRBV29-1 with TRBJ2-3; TRBD1 matches at 8 bases. This CDR3 is 15 amino acids long. The ends lost 6 bases at V and 1 base at J; junction bases unmatched: 9. Germline CDR1 is SQVTM and CDR2 is ANQGSEA. The CDR3, as DNA: TGCAGCGTCGTCGGGACAGGTGGCGGCACAGATACGCAGTATTTT. Its translation is CSVVGTGGGTDTQYF.

The V call is TRBV4-1, the J call TRBJ2-1; 14 bases map to TRBD2. CDR3 length: 15 residues. The germline CDR1 and CDR2 sequences are MGHRA and YSYEKL. The ends lost 5 bases at V and 11 bases at J; junction bases unmatched: 8. CDR3 nucleotide sequence: TGCGCCAGCAGCTCTACGGGACTAGCGGGAGAGAAGCAGTTCTTC. Amino acids: CASSSTGLAGEKQFF.

Notes on this clonotype: This may stem from a read error, because a much larger clone lies one nucleotide away. The final CDR3 position lacks the conserved phenylalanine or tryptophan, pointing to a likely read error. The chain is built from TRBV20-1 and TRBJ2-7; no definite D call. Germline CDR1 is DFQATT and CDR2 is SNEGSKA (reference sequence). The length of the CDR3 is 15 residues. Between the trimmed V and J ends, which lost 1 base and 5 bases, there was a span of 18 bases. CDR3 protein: CSARVASFSVHEQYL. CDR3 in DNA: TGCAGTGCTAGAGTGGCGAGCTTTTCCGTCCACGAGCAGTACCTC.

This clonotype was counted many times. The chain combines TRBV29-1 with TRBJ2-1, with 7 positions matching TRBD2. The V gene end was trimmed by 4 bases and the J gene end by 3 bases; junction bases not matched to a gene: 6. The CDR3 loop spans 14 amino acids. The germline V gene encodes CDR1 SQVTM and CDR2 ANQGSEA. CDR3 sequence: CSVVGSSGYNEQFF. The CDR3 DNA sequence: TGCAGCGTTGTTGGGTCTAGCGGCTACAATGAGCAGTTCTTC.

The chain recombines TRBV19 with TRBJ2-5, with TRBD2 matching over 11 bases. V was pared by 5 bases and J by 5 bases, with 4 bases of the junction left unmatched. There are 14 residues in the CDR3. Per the germline V gene, CDR1 is LNHDA and CDR2 is SQIVND (reference sequence). This CDR3 reads CASSYLAGGETQYF. CDR3 coding DNA: TGTGCCAGTAGTTATCTAGCGGGAGGTGAGACCCAGTACTTC. The variable domain in full, with the rest retrieved from reference TRBV19 and TRBJ2-5, is DGGITQSPKYLFRKEGQNVTLSCEQNLNHDAMYWYRQDPGQGLRLIYYSQIVNDFQKGDIAEGYSVSREKKESFPLTVTSAQKNPTAFYLCASSYLAGGETQYFGPGTRLLVL.

This clonotype was detected only a few times. A read error may be the cause here, since a much bigger clone is one base away. V usage is TRBV19 and J usage is TRBJ1-5, with 9 bases fitting TRBD1. The CDR3 consists of 16 residues. V lost 6 bases to trimming and J lost 4 bases; unmatched junction nucleotides: 10. Germline CDR1 reads LNHDA; CDR2 reads SQIVND (reference sequence). The chain's CDR3 is CASSSTGGVGNQPQHF. The DNA for the CDR3 is TGTGCCAGTAGCTCTACAGGGGGCGTGGGAAATCAGCCCCAGCATTTT. Drawing the rest from reference TRBV19 and TRBJ1-5, the complete variable domain is DGGITQSPKYLFRKEGQNVTLSCEQNLNHDAMYWYRQDPGQGLRLIYYSQIVNDFQKGDIAEGYSVSREKKESFPLTVTSAQKNPTAFYLCASSSTGGVGNQPQHFGDGTRLSIL.

In this sample, this clonotype turned up many times. V usage is TRBV20-1 and J usage is TRBJ1-1, with TRBD1 matching 7 bases. Germline V gene data show CDR1 as DFQATT and CDR2 as SNEGSKA (reference sequence). CDR3 size: 12 residues. Unmatched junction bases numbered 9, after V lost 0 bases and J lost 14 bases. The CDR3 DNA reads as TGCAGTGCTAGAGATGGACAGGCCCTCTCGTTCTTT. This codes for CSARDGQALSFF.